This T cell receptor beta chain was identified during a study of cytomegalovirus exposure and HLA in healthy donors (dated by TCRdb to 2016 to 2017). Some background on the complete study: The 700 or so repertoires of the first cohort and the roughly 120 validation repertoires were produced on the same platform, according to a later analysis. The aim of the study was to test whether cataloging public T cell receptors could identify signatures of past pathogen exposure. Along with the approximately 700-subject first cohort, a separate validation cohort of around 120 different subjects was used. To predict cytomegalovirus infection status, the study combined high-throughput TCR immunosequencing, statistical association of individual TCRs with disease status, and machine learning. Study-level results and caveats: The classifier was reported to diagnose cytomegalovirus status with high specificity and sensitivity in both the original and validation cohorts. While some public TCRs were present in many individuals, most TCR sequences turned up only very rarely across donors. A later analysis found that TCRs clustered in the first cohort also tended to co-occur in the 120 validation repertoires, with just under 95% of cluster scores above 0. The authors suggested that the approach could potentially be generalized to other disease states and immunological phenotypes. In the study, some 160 TCR beta chains were listed as associated with cytomegalovirus. In vitro tests confirmed that three of the cytomegalovirus-associated TCR beta chains recognize cytomegalovirus antigens. A later analysis lacked HLA typing for the validation cohort, so it scored co-occurrence in that cohort across all 120 repertoires.

Comment on this clone: Its antigen is still unknown. Qualities for individual bases were not recorded, and no much larger clone is one base off.

The donors were included in the validation cohort of 100 to 150 subjects, a group kept apart from the 666-subject first cohort. In the germline V gene, CDR1 corresponds to SNHLY and CDR2 to FYNNEI. Taken from cysteine to phenylalanine, the CDR3 has 15 residues. The sequence is cut down to CDR3 DNA, 45 bases in frame from base 1. V and J lose 4 bases and 3 bases, and a span of 15 bases separates them. Libraries were built with the immunoSEQ multiplex PCR assay. Turning to the authors' computational methods: A statistical classification framework was developed to diagnose cytomegalovirus status using the catalog of TCR beta chain sequences. Drawn from immuneACCESS, this table holds only the in-frame rearrangements with V and J called that TCRdb kept. Clones are partly lost; checked studies trace under half to an unresolved V gene and leave the rest unexplained. V and J calls and clone size are given by that table; D and trimming were obtained from the DNA. The sample profile shows about 120,000 clones; 70% to 90% of them were found once. In total, the top ten clones hold 1.5% to 2% of the sample.

Sequencing was done on a sample of PBMCs. This TCR came from a woman under 30 in good health and CMV-seronegative. The receptor chain draws on TRBV2 and TRBJ1-2; a tentative D match to TRBD1 spans 6 bases. The nucleotide sequence is given as TGTGCCAGCAGTGGCGTTTGGGACACCTACTATGGCTACACCTTC. Translated, this is CASSGVWDTYYGYTF.